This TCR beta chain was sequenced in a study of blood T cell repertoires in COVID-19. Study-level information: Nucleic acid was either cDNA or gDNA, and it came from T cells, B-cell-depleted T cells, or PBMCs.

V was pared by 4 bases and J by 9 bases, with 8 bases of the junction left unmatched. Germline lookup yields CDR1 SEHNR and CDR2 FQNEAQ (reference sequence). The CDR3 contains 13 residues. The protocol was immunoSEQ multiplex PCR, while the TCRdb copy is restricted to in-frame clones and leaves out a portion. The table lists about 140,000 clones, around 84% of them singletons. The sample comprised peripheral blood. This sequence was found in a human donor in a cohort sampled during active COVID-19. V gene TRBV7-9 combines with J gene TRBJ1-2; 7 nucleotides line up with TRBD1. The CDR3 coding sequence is TGTGCCAGCAGCTCGACAGGGTTGGTTCGCTACACCTTC. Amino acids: CASSSTGLVRYTF.